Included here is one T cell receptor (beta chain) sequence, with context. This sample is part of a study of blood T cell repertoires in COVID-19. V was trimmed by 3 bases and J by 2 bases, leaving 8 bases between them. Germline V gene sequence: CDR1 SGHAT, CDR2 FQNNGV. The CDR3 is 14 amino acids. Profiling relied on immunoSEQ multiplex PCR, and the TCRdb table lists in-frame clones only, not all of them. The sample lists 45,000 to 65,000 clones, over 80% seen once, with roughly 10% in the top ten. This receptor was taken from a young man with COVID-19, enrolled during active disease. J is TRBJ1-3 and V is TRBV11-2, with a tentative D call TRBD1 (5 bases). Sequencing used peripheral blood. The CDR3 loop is CASSFVGAGNTIYF. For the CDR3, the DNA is TGTGCCAGCAGCTTCGTAGGGGCTGGAAACACCATATATTTT.